Listed below are T cell receptor beta chains from one sample, sequenced in a study of blood T cell repertoires in COVID-19. Libraries were prepared by immunoSEQ multiplex PCR; TCRdb keeps only in-frame clonotypes and omits some of them. The sample carries 150,000 to 200,000 clones, around 79% recorded once. Input material: peripheral blood. The origin of the receptors is a woman in her forties with COVID-19, enrolled during active disease. Both conserved end residues are part of each CDR3. D genes are given only for firm matches. Clone size is stated in some rows and not others, as once, few, many or a class when expanded.

D gene,V gene,clone size,CDR3 length,J gene,CDR3 DNA,CDR3 protein
TRBD2,TRBV5-1,-,15,TRBJ2-5,TGCGCCACCACACGTACGGGGGGACGCGAAGAGACCCAGTACTTC,CATTRTGGREETQYF
TRBD1,TRBV7-2,-,15,TRBJ1-2,TGTGCCAGCAGCGGAGGGACAGGGAACGCCTATGGCTACACCTTC,CASSGGTGNAYGYTF
-,TRBV19,-,14,TRBJ2-7,TGTGCCAGTAGTATAGGGACAGTTAACTACGAGCAGTACTTC,CASSIGTVNYEQYF
-,TRBV7-9,-,15,TRBJ2-7,TGTGCCAGCACCCTTGGCGAGGGTGGTCTCTACGAGCAGTACTTC,CASTLGEGGLYEQYF
TRBD2,TRBV10-3,-,16,TRBJ2-2,TGTGCCATCCAAGGACTAGCGGGGGGGCCCTCCGGGGAGCTGTTTTTT,CAIQGLAGGPSGELFF
TRBD1,TRBV14,once,15,TRBJ2-7,TGTGCCAGCAGCCCCCGACAGGGCTTATCCTACGAGCAGTACTTC,CASSPRQGLSYEQYF
TRBD1,TRBV19,-,13,TRBJ1-3,TGTGCCATATCTACAGGGGCTGGAAACACCATATATTTT,CAISTGAGNTIYF
TRBD2,TRBV4-2,-,15,TRBJ2-2,TGTGCCAGCAGCGATAGGACTAGCGGCACCGGGGAGCTGTTTTTT,CASSDRTSGTGELFF
-,TRBV7-8,-,14,TRBJ1-1,TGTGCCAGCAGCTCAACAGGCGATGGGACTGAAGCTTTCTTT,CASSSTGDGTEAFF
-,TRBV21-1,-,15,TRBJ2-7,TGTGCCAGCAGCAATTCCCTACTAGATAACTACGAGCAGTACTTC,CASSNSLLDNYEQYF
TRBD2,TRBV7-2,-,14,TRBJ2-5,TGTGCGGGAACCCCGGGAGGGGGGCGGGAGACCCAGTACTTC,CAGTPGGGRETQYF
-,TRBV18,-,10,TRBJ2-3,TGTGCCACCCGCGGGGATACGCAGTATTTT,CATRGDTQYF
-,TRBV7-9,once,16,TRBJ1-2,TGTGCCAGCAGACCCGGGGACACCCGAGCTAACTATGGCTACACCTTC,CASRPGDTRANYGYTF
-,TRBV3-1/TRBV3-2,-,11,TRBJ2-1,TGTGCCAGCAGTCAAGCGGGTGAGCAGTTCTTC,CASSQAGEQFF
TRBD2,TRBV7-9,-,18,TRBJ2-1,TGTGCCAGCAGGCCCGGGACTAGCGGGGCCCGCTCCTACAATGAGCAGTTCTTC,CASRPGTSGARSYNEQFF
-,TRBV2,-,13,TRBJ2-1,TGTGCCAGCAGGGTTGGACTCCATAATGAGCAGTTCTTC,CASRVGLHNEQFF
TRBD2,TRBV4-1,once,16,TRBJ2-5,TGCGCCAGCAGCCAGGGGATACTAGCGGGACAAGAGACCCAGTACTTC,CASSQGILAGQETQYF
TRBD2,TRBV5-4,few,15,TRBJ2-3,TGTGCCAGCAGCTTCCCAAGCGGGGGCACAGATACGCAGTATTTT,CASSFPSGGTDTQYF
TRBD1,TRBV2,-,13,TRBJ1-2,TGTGCCAGCGGATTACAGGGGGCGGGAGGCTACACCTTC,CASGLQGAGGYTF
TRBD1,TRBV23-1,-,13,TRBJ2-7,TGCGCCAGCAGTCAAACAGGGGCATACGAGCAGTACTTC,CASSQTGAYEQYF
-,TRBV5-4,-,16,TRBJ2-2,TGTGCCAGCAGCCGGGACTCAAGCGGAGTCACCGGGGAGCTGTTTTTT,CASSRDSSGVTGELFF
-,TRBV27,-,14,TRBJ1-2,TGTGCCAGCAGTTCCTCACCCCGGGGCTATGGCTACACCTTC,CASSSSPRGYGYTF
-,TRBV10-1,once,14,TRBJ1-1,TGCGCCAGCAGTGAGTCGTACAGGAAAACTGAAGCTTTCTTT,CASSESYRKTEAFF
TRBD1,TRBV7-9,-,15,TRBJ2-2,TGTGCCAGCAGCCTCAGGACAGGGCTCACCGGGGAGCTGTTTTTT,CASSLRTGLTGELFF
-,TRBV18,few,13,TRBJ1-1,TGTGCCAGCTCACCGGAGATGAACACTGAAGCTTTCTTT,CASSPEMNTEAFF
TRBD1,TRBV5-1,-,15,TRBJ1-1,TGCGCCAGCAGCTTTCAATACACAGGGGACACTGAAGCTTTCTTT,CASSFQYTGDTEAFF
-,TRBV18,-,15,TRBJ1-1,TGTGCCAGCTCACCCCAAGGGGGGGCGCAAACTGAAGCTTTCTTT,CASSPQGGAQTEAFF
TRBD2,TRBV10-3,-,17,TRBJ2-1,TGTGCCACTCGGGGCGACGGGGGGGCTAGCGGGATTGGGGAGCAGTTCTTC,CATRGDGGASGIGEQFF